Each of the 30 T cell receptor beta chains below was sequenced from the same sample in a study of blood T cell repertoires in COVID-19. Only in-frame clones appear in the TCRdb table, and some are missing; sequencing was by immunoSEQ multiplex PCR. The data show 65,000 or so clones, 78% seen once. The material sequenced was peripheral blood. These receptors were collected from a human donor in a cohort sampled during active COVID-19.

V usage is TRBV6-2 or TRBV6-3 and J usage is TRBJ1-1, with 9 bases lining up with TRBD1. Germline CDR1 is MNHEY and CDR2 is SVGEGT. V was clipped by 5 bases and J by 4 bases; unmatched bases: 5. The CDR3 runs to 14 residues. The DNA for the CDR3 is TGTGCCAGCAGTCGTACAGGGGGCCCCACTGAAGCTTTCTTT. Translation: CASSRTGGPTEAFF.

The CDR3 region has the DNA TGTGCCATCAGTCCCGGACAGGGAGGGGACTACGAGCAGTACTTC. Translated: CAISPGQGGDYEQYF. The gene calls are TRBV10-3 and TRBJ2-7, with a weak D call TRBD1 (8 bases). The V end was cut by 5 bases, the J end by 3 bases, with 17 bases between. Per the germline V gene, CDR1 is ENHRY and CDR2 is SYGVKD. The CDR3 totals 15 residues.

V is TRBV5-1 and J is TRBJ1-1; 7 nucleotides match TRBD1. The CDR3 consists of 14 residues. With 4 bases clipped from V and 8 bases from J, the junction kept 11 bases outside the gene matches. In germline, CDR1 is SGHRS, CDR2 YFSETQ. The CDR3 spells CASSLKGATTEAFF. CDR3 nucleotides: TGCGCCAGCAGCCTAAAGGGGGCCACTACCGAAGCTTTCTTT.

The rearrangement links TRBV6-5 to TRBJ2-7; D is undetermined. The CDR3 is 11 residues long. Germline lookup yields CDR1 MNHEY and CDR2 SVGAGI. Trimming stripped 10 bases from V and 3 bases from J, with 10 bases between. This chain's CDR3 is CAISRLYEQYF. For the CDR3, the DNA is TGTGCCATCTCCAGGCTCTACGAGCAGTACTTC.

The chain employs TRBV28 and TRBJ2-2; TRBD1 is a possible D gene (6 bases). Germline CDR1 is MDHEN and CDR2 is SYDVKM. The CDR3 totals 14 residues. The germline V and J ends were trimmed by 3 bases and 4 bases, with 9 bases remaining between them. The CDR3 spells CASSLTGGTGELFF. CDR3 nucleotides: TGTGCCAGCAGTTTGACAGGCGGCACCGGGGAGCTGTTTTTT.

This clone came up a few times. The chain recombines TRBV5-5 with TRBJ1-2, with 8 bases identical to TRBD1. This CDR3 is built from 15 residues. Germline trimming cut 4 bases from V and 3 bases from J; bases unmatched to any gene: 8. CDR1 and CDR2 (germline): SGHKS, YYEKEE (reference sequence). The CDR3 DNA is TGTGCCAGCAGCCAAAGGACAGGGTCGGACTATGGCTACACCTTC. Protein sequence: CASSQRTGSDYGYTF.

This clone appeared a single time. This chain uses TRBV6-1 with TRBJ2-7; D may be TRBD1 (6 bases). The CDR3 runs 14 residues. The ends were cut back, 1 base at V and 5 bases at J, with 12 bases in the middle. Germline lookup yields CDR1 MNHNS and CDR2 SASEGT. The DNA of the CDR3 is TGTGCCAGCAGTGAAGTGGGCAGGGGCCACGAGCAGTACTTC. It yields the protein CASSEVGRGHEQYF.

For the CDR3, the DNA is TGCAGCGTCCAGCCGGCGGGCGTGAACACTGAAGCTTTCTTT. This codes for CSVQPAGVNTEAFF. The chain uses TRBV29-1 and TRBJ1-1; D remains ambiguous. Trimming removed 6 bases from V and 0 bases from J, with 14 bases in between. The CDR3 is 14 amino acids. Germline loops: CDR1 SQVTM, CDR2 ANQGSEA.

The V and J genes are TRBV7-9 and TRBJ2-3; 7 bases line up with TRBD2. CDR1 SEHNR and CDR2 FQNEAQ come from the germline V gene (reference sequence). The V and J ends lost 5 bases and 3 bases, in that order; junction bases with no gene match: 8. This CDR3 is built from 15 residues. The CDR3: CASSSGAGITDTQYF. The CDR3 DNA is TGTGCCAGCAGCAGCGGGGCCGGGATAACAGATACGCAGTATTTT.

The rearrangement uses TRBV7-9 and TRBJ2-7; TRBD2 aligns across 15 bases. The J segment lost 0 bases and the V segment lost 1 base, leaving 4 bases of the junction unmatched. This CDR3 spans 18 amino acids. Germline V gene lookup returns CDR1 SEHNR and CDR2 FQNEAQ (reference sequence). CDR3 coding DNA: TGTGCCAGCAGCTTAGGGACTAGCGGGAGGGCCTTCTCCTACGAGCAGTACTTC. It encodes CASSLGTSGRAFSYEQYF.

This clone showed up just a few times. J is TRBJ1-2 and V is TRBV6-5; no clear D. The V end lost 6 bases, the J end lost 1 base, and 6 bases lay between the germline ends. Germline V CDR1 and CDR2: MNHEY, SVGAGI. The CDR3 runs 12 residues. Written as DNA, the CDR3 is TGTGCCAGCAGCAGATATAACTATGGCTACACCTTC. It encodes CASSRYNYGYTF.

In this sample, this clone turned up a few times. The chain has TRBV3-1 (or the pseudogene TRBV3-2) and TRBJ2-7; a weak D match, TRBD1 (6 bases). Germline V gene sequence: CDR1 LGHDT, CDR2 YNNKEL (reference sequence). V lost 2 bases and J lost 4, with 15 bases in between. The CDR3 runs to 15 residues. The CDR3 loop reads CASSQRGQGSYEQYF. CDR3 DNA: TGTGCCAGCAGCCAACGGGGTCAGGGGTCGTACGAGCAGTACTTC.

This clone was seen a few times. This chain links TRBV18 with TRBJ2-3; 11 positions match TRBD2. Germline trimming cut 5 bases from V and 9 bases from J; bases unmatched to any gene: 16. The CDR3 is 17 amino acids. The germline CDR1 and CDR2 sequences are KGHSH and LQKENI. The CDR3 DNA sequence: TGTGCCAGCTCATCCGATTTGGCTAGCGGGAGGCCGCAGACGCAGTATTTT. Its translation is CASSSDLASGRPQTQYF.

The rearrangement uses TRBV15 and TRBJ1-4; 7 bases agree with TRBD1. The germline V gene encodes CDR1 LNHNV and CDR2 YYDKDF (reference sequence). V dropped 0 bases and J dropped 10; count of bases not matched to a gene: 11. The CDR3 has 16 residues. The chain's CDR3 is CATSRELGQLSGKLFF. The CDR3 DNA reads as TGTGCCACCAGCAGAGAATTGGGACAGCTTAGCGGAAAACTGTTTTTT.

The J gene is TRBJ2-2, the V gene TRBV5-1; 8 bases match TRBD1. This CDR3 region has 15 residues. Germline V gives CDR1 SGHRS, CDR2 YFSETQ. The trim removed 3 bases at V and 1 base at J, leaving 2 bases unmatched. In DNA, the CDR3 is TGCGCCAGCAGCTCGGGGACAGGGAACACCGGGGAGCTGTTTTTT. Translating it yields CASSSGTGNTGELFF.

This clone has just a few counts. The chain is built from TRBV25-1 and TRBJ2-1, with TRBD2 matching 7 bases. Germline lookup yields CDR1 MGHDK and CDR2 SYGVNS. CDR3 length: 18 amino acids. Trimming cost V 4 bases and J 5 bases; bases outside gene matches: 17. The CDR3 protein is CASSVRLADWGAHNEQFF. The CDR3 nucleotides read TGTGCCAGCAGTGTGCGTCTAGCGGACTGGGGCGCCCACAATGAGCAGTTCTTC.

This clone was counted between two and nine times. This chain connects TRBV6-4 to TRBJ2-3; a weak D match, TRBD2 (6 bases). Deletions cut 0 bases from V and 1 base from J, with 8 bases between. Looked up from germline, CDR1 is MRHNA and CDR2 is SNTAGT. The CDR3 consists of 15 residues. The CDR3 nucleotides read TGTGCCAGCAGTGACTCGAGGGAGGGCACAGATACGCAGTATTTT. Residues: CASSDSREGTDTQYF.

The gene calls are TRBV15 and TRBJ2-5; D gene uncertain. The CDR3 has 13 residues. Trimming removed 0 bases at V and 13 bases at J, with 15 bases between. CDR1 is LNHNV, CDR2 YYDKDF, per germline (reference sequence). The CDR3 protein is CATSRDYESAAYF. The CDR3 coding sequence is TGTGCCACCAGCAGAGATTACGAGTCTGCGGCGTACTTC.

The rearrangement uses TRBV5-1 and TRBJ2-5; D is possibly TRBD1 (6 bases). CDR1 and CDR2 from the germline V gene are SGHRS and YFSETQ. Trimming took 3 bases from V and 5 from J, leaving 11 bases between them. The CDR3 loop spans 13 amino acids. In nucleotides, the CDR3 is TGCGCCAGCAGCTCCGACAGGCGTGAGACCCAGTACTTC. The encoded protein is CASSSDRRETQYF.

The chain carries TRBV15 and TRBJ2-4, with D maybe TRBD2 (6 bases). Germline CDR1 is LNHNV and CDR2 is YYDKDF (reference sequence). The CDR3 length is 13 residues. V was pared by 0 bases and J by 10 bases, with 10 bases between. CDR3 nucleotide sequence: TGTGCCACCAGCAGAGATGGGGGGATGATTCAGTACTTC. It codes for CATSRDGGMIQYF.

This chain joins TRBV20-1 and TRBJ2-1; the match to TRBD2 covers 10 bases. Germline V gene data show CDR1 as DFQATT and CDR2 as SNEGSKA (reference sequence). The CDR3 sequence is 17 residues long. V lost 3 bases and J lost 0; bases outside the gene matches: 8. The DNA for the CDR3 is TGCAGTGCTAGTAGTGGACTAGCGGAGAGCTCCTACAATGAGCAGTTCTTC. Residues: CSASSGLAESSYNEQFF.

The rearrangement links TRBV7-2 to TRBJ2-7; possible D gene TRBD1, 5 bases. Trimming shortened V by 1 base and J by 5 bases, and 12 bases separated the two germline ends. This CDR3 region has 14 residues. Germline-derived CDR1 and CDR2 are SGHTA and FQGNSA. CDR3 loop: CASSLDRSRHEQYF. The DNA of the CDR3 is TGTGCCAGCAGCTTAGACAGGTCGCGGCACGAGCAGTACTTC.

The CDR3 DNA follows: TGTGCCAGCAGCTCGGGACAGTTACAAGAGACCCAGTACTTC. Its protein product is CASSSGQLQETQYF. The chain recombines TRBV7-9 with TRBJ2-5; 7 nucleotides agree with TRBD1. The CDR3 loop spans 14 amino acids. Losses at the gene ends were 4 bases for V and 2 bases for J; bases not matched to a gene: 4. Germline CDR1 SEHNR, CDR2 FQNEAQ (reference sequence).

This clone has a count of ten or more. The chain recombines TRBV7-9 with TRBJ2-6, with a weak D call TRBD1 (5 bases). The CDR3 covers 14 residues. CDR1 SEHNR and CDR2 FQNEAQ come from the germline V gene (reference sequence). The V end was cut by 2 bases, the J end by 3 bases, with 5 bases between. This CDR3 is CASSLTGGANVLTF. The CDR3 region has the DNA TGTGCCAGCAGCTTAACAGGTGGGGCCAACGTCCTGACTTTC.

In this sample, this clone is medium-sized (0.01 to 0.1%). The CDR3 sequence is CASSFLGQETQYF. CDR3 sequence (DNA): TGTGCCAGCAGCTTTCTGGGGCAGGAGACCCAGTACTTC. The chain recombines TRBV5-6 with TRBJ2-5, with D perhaps TRBD1 (5 bases). The CDR3 spans 13 residues. Trimming shortened V by 2 bases and J by 5 bases, and 10 bases separated the two germline ends. Germline V gene data show CDR1 as SGHDT and CDR2 as YYEEEE.

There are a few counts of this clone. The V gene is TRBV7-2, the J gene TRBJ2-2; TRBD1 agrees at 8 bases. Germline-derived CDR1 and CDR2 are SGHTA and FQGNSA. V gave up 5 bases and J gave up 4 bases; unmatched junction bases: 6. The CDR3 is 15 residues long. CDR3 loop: CASSLQGAPTGELFF. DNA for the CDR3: TGTGCCAGCAGCCTGCAGGGGGCGCCCACCGGGGAGCTGTTTTTT.

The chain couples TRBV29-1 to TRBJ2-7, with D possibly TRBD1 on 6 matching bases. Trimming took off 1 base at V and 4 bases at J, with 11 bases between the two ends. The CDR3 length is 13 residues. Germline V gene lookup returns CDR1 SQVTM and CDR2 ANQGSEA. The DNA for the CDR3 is TGCAGCGTTGAAGGGGGGCGCACTTACGAGCAGTACTTC. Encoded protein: CSVEGGRTYEQYF.

The CDR3 region is CASSSGQGLDGYTF. For the CDR3, the DNA is TGTGCCAGCAGCTCGGGACAGGGCCTGGACGGCTACACCTTC. The V and J genes are TRBV7-2 and TRBJ1-2; 9 bases fit TRBD1. The CDR3 consists of 14 residues. Germline V lookup: CDR1 SGHTA, CDR2 FQGNSA. Trimming at V came to 4 bases and at J to 8 bases, leaving 8 bases not matched to a gene. Filled out from reference TRBV7-2 and TRBJ1-2, the complete variable domain reads GAGVSQSPSNKVTEKGKDVELRCDPISGHTALYWYRQSLGQGLEFLIYFQGNSAPDKSGLPSDRFSAERTGGSVSTLTIQRTQQEDSAVYLCASSSGQGLDGYTFGSGTRLTVV.

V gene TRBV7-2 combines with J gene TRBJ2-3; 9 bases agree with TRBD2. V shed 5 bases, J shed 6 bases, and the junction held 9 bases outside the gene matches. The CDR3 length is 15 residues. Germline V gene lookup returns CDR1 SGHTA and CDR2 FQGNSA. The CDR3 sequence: CASSRSGLAGDTQYF. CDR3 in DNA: TGTGCCAGCAGCCGCTCGGGACTAGCTGGGGATACGCAGTATTTT.

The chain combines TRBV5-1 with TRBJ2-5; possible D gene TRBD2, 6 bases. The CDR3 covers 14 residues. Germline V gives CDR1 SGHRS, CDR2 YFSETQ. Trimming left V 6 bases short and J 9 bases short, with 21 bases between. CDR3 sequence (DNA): TGCGCCAGCATCCCACAGGAGGGTGGGCGGGCCCAGTACTTC. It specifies CASIPQEGGRAQYF.